This paragraph covers one T cell receptor (beta chain) sequence. Per the original methods: Amplifying reference gene primers gave estimates of nucleated cell counts. Some clones are missing from TCRdb's copy, which holds only in-frame ones; the method was immunoSEQ multiplex PCR. D and trimming come from the DNA, and the V and J calls and clone size come from that table. The sample carries roughly 250,000 clones, about 86% recorded once. Germline-derived CDR1 and CDR2 are SGHRS and YFSETQ. The CDR3 contains 17 residues. With 4 bases clipped from V and 2 bases from J, the junction kept 13 bases outside the gene matches. The record originates from a study of blood T cell repertoires in COVID-19. Across the study: COVID-19 samples collected from the United States, Italy and Spain covered acute and convalescent phases. T cells, B-cell-depleted T cells, or PBMCs provided the cDNA or gDNA that served as material.

The sample comprised peripheral blood. The rearrangement links TRBV5-1 to TRBJ2-3; 7 nucleotides match TRBD1. The sequence derives from an elderly woman with acute or convalescent COVID-19. As DNA, the CDR3 is TGCGCCAGCAGCCGTTTCCCGACAGGGATGGACACAGATACGCAGTATTTT. This sequence encodes CASSRFPTGMDTDTQYF. The full variable domain, its missing parts supplied by reference TRBV5-1 and TRBJ2-3, is KAGVTQTPRYLIKTRGQQVTLSCSPISGHRSVSWYQQTPGQGLQFLFEYFSETQRNKGNFPGRFSGRQFSNSRSEMNVSTLELGDSALYLCASSRFPTGMDTDTQYFGPGTRLTVL.